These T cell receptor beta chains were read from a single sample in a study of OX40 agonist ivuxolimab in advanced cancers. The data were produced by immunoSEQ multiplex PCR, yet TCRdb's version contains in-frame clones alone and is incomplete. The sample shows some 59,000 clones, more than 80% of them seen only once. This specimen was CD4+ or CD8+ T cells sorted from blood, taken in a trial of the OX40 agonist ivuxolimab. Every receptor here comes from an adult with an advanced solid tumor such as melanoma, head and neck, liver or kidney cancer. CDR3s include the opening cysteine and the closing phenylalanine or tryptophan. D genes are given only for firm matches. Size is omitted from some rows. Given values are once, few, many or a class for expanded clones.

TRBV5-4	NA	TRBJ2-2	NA	CASSPGGRDTGELFF	TGTGCCAGCAGCCCCGGCGGCAGGGACACCGGGGAGCTGTTTTTT
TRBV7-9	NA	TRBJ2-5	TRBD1	CASSRGTGKETQYF	TGTGCCAGCAGCCGAGGGACAGGGAAAGAGACCCAGTACTTC
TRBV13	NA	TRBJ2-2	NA	CASSRDYTGELFF	TGTGCCAGCAGCCGTGATTACACCGGGGAGCTGTTTTTT
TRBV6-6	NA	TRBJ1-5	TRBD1	CASSYSHRGIQPQHF	TGTGCCAGCAGTTACTCTCACAGGGGGATTCAGCCCCAGCATTTT
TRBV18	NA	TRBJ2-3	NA	CASSPVGGSTDTQYF	TGTGCCAGCTCACCAGTAGGTGGGAGCACAGATACGCAGTATTTT
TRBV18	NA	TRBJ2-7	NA	CASSAAVDRYEQYF	TGTGCCAGCTCAGCGGCCGTAGATAGGTACGAGCAGTACTTC
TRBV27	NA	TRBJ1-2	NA	CASSTFAGVNYGYTF	TGTGCCAGCAGCACCTTCGCCGGGGTAAACTATGGCTACACCTTC
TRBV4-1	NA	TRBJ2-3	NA	CASSQNPGRAVTDTQYF	TGCGCCAGCAGCCAAAATCCCGGGAGAGCCGTCACAGATACGCAGTATTTT
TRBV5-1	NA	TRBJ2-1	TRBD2	CASRKAGVVYNEQFF	TGCGCCAGCAGGAAAGCGGGAGTCGTTTACAATGAGCAGTTCTTC
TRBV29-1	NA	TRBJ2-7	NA	CSVGYRTVTYEQYF	TGCAGCGTCGGTTACAGGACGGTGACCTACGAGCAGTACTTC
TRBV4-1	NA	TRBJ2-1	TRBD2	CASSLPVTSGSNEQFF	TGCGCCAGCAGCCTTCCGGTTACTAGCGGGAGCAATGAGCAGTTCTTC
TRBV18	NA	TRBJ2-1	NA	CASLGESSYNEQFF	TGTGCCAGCCTCGGGGAAAGCTCCTACAATGAGCAGTTCTTC
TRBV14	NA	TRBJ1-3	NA	CASSPQLRTGNTIYF	TGTGCCAGCAGCCCCCAACTTAGGACTGGAAACACCATATATTTT
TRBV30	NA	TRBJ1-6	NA	CAWGSGQINNSPLHF	TGTGCCTGGGGCTCAGGACAGATAAATAATTCACCCCTCCACTTT
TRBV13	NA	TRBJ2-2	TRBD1	CASSNRDREPGELFF	TGTGCCAGCAGCAACCGGGACAGGGAGCCCGGGGAGCTGTTTTTT
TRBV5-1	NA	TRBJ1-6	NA	CASREPLPGLSNSPLHF	TGCGCCAGCAGGGAACCTCTTCCAGGGCTGAGTAATTCACCCCTCCACTTT
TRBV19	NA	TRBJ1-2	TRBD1	CASNRQGPYGYTF	TGTGCCAGTAACCGACAGGGGCCCTATGGCTACACCTTC
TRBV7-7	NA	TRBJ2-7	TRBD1	CASSLRQGFGEQYF	TGTGCCAGCAGCTTAAGACAGGGCTTTGGCGAGCAGTACTTC
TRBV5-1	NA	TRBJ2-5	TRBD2	CASSLRLAGQETQYF	TGCGCCAGCAGCTTAAGACTAGCCGGGCAAGAGACCCAGTACTTC
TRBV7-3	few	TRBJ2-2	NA	CASSFQVNTGELFF	TGTGCCAGCAGCTTCCAGGTGAACACCGGGGAGCTGTTTTTT
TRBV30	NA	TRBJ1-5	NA	CAWSVGVKGNQPQHF	TGTGCCTGGAGTGTGGGTGTGAAGGGCAATCAGCCCCAGCATTTT
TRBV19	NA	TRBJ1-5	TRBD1	CASSPGGQGDGQPQHF	TGTGCCAGTAGTCCAGGGGGACAGGGAGACGGTCAGCCCCAGCATTTT
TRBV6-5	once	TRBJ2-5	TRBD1	CASRTGRETQYF	TGTGCCAGCAGGACAGGGAGAGAGACCCAGTACTTC
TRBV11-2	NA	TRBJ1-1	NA	CASSPGVRGAFF	TGTGCCAGCAGCCCAGGGGTTAGGGGAGCTTTCTTT
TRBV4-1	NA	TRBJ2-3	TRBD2	CASSQGGGRAVNTQYF	TGCGCCAGCAGCCAAGGCGGCGGGAGGGCCGTGAATACGCAGTATTTT
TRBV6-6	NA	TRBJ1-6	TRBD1	CASSYPGTGDSPLHF	TGTGCCAGCAGTTACCCCGGGACAGGGGATTCACCCCTCCACTTT
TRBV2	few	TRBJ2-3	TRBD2	CASREAGGPVDTQYF	TGTGCCAGCAGGGAGGCGGGAGGGCCCGTGGATACGCAGTATTTT
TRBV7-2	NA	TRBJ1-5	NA	CASSPNSDWGQPQHF	TGTGCCAGCAGCCCGAATTCGGACTGGGGTCAGCCCCAGCATTTT
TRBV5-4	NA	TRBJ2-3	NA	CASSAQGLGDTQYF	TGTGCCAGCAGCGCGCAGGGACTGGGAGATACGCAGTATTTT
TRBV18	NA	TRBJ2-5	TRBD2	CASSPRLAEETQYF	TGTGCCAGCTCACCCAGACTAGCGGAAGAGACCCAGTACTTC
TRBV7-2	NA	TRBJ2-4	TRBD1	CASSLSSTGGQNIQYF	TGTGCCAGCAGCTTATCCTCCACAGGGGGTCAAAACATTCAGTACTTC
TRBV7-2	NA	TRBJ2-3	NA	CASSLWGPGSDTQYF	TGTGCCAGCAGCTTATGGGGTCCTGGGTCGGATACGCAGTATTTT
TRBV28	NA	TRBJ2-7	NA	CASSLVTGSLPEQYF	TGTGCCAGCAGTTTAGTCACGGGGTCCCTCCCCGAGCAGTACTTC
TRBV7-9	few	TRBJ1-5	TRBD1	CASVDLRTGDQPQHF	TGTGCCAGCGTAGATCTCAGGACAGGAGATCAGCCCCAGCATTTT
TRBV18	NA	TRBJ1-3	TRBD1	CASSPSRGSGNTIYF	TGTGCCAGCTCACCAAGCAGGGGGTCCGGAAACACCATATATTTT
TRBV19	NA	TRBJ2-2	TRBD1	CASSVGPGQGYTGELFF	TGTGCCAGTAGTGTGGGTCCGGGACAGGGGTATACCGGGGAGCTGTTTTTT
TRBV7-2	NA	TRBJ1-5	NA	CASSFTNQPQHF	TGTGCCAGCAGCTTCACGAATCAGCCCCAGCATTTT
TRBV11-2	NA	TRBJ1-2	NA	CASSLDPQPGGYTF	TGTGCCAGCAGCTTAGATCCCCAGCCCGGGGGCTACACCTTC
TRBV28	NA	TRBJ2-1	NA	CASRFGTSPNEQLF	TGTGCCAGCAGGTTCGGGACTTCCCCCAATGAGCAACTCTTC
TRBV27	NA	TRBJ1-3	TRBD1	CASSSRRTGLTGNTIYF	TGTGCCAGCAGTTCACGAAGGACAGGGCTGACGGGAAACACCATATATTTT
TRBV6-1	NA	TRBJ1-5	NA	CASSEAGGRQPQHF	TGTGCCAGCAGTGAAGCGGGCGGTCGTCAGCCCCAGCATTTT
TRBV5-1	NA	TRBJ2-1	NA	CASSDMGAPYNEQFF	TGCGCCAGCAGCGATATGGGGGCGCCGTACAATGAGCAGTTCTTC
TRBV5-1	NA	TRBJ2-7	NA	CASSLEGGSYEQYF	TGCGCCAGCAGCTTGGAAGGGGGTTCTTACGAGCAGTACTTC
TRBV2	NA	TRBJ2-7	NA	CASSDKAGRGYEQYF	TGTGCCAGCAGTGATAAGGCCGGCAGGGGCTACGAGCAGTACTTC
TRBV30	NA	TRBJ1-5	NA	CAWSSGLSNQPQHF	TGTGCCTGGAGCTCGGGACTGAGCAATCAGCCCCAGCATTTT
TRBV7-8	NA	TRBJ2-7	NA	CASSSHRVLISYEQYF	TGTGCCAGCAGCAGCCACAGGGTCTTAATAAGCTACGAGCAGTACTTC
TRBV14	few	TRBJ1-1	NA	CASSQAGVMAEAFF	TGTGCCAGCAGCCAAGCGGGCGTCATGGCTGAAGCTTTCTTT
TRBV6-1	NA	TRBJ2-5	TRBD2	CASSGLMGGGQETQYF	TGTGCCAGCAGTGGCCTGATGGGGGGGGGTCAAGAGACCCAGTACTTC
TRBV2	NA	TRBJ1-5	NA	CASSWGFKQPQHF	TGTGCCAGCAGTTGGGGGTTTAAGCAGCCCCAGCATTTT
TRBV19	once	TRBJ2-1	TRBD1	CASGSRDSRRDEQFF	TGTGCCAGTGGATCCCGGGACAGTCGTAGGGATGAGCAGTTCTTC
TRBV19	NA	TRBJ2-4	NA	CASTGGRAVLAKNIQYF	TGTGCCAGTACCGGAGGCCGGGCCGTACTAGCCAAAAACATTCAGTACTTC
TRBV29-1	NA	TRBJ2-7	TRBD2	CSVVASGRLYEQYF	TGCAGCGTTGTCGCTAGCGGGAGACTCTACGAGCAGTACTTC
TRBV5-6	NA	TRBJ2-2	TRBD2	CASTLVGRGTNTGELFF	TGTGCCAGCACATTGGTTGGGAGGGGAACCAACACCGGGGAGCTGTTTTTT